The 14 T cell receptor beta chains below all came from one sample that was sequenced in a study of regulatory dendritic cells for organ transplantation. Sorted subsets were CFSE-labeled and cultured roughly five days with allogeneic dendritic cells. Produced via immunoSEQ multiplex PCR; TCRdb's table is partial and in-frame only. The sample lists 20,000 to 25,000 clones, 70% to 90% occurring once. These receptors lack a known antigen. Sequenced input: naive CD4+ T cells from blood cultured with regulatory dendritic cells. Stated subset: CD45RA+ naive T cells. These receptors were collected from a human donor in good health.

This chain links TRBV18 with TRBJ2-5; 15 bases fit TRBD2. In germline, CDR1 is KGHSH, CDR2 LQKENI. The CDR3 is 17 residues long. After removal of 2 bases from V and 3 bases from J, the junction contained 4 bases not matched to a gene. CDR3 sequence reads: CASSPGLAGGPEETQYF. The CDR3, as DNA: TGTGCCAGCTCACCAGGACTAGCGGGGGGGCCGGAAGAGACCCAGTACTTC.

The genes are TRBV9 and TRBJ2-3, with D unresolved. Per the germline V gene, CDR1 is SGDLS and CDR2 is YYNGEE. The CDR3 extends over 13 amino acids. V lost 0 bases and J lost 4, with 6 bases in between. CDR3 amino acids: CASSVEGADTQYF. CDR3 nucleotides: TGTGCCAGCAGCGTAGAAGGAGCAGATACGCAGTATTTT. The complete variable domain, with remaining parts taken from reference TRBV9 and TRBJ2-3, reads DSGVTQTPKHLITATGQRVTLRCSPRSGDLSVYWYQQSLDQGLQFLIQYYNGEERAKGNILERFSAQQFPDLHSELNLSSLELGDSALYFCASSVEGADTQYFGPGTRLTVL.

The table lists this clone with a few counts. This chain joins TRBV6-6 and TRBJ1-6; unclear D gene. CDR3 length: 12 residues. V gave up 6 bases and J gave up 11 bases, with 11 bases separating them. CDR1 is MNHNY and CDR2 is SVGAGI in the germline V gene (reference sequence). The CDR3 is CASRLLGTPLHF. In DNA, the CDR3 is TGTGCCAGCAGATTACTGGGAACACCCCTCCACTTT.

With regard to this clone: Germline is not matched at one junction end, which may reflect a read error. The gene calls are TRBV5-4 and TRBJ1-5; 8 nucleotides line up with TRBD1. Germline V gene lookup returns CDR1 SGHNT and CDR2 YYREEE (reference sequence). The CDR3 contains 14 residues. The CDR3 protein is CASSLDRGNQPQHF. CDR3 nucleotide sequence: TGTGCCAGCAGCCTTGACAGGGGCAACCAGCCCCAGCATTTT.

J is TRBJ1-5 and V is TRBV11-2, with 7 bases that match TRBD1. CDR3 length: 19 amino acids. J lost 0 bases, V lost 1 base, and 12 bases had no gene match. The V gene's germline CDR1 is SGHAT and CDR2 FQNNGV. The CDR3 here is CASSLGSGTASYSNQPQHF. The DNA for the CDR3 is TGTGCCAGCAGCTTAGGAAGCGGGACAGCGAGCTATAGCAATCAGCCCCAGCATTTT.

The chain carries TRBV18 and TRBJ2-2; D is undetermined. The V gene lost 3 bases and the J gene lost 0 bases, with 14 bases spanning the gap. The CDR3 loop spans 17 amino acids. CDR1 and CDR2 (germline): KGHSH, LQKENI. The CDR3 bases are TGTGCCAGCTCACCCCAGCTCCTCAGCTCGAACACCGGGGAGCTGTTTTTT. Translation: CASSPQLLSSNTGELFF.

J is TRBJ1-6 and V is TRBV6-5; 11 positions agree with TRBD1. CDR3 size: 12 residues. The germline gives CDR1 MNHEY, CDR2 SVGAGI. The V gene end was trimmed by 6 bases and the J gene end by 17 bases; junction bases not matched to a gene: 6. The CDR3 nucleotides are TGTGCCAGCAGCCGGGACAGGGGGGAGTTCCACTTT. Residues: CASSRDRGEFHF.

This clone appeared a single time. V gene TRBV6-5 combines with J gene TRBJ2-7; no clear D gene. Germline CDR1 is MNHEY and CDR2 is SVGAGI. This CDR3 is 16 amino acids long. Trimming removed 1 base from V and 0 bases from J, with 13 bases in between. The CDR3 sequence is CASSYLVGSSSYEQYF. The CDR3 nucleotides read TGTGCCAGCAGTTACTTGGTCGGGTCGAGCTCCTACGAGCAGTACTTC.

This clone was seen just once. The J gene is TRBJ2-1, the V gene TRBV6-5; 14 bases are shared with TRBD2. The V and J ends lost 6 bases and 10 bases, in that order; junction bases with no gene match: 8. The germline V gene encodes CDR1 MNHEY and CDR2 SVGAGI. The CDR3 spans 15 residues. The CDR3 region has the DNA TGTGCCAGCAGAACGTTAGGACTAGCGGGGGGCGAGCAGTTCTTC. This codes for CASRTLGLAGGEQFF.

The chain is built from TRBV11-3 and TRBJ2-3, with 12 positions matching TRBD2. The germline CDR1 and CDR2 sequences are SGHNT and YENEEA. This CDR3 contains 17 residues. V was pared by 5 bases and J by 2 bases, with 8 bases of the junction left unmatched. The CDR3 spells CASSHGLAGTHTDTQYF. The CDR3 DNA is TGTGCCAGCAGCCATGGACTAGCGGGAACACACACAGATACGCAGTATTTT.

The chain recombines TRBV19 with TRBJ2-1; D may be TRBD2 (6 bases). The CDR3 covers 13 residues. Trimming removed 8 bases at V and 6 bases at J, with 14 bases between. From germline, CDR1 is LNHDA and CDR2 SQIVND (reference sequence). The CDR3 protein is CASRDLWANEQFF. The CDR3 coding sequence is TGTGCCAGTCGGGACTTGTGGGCCAATGAGCAGTTCTTC.

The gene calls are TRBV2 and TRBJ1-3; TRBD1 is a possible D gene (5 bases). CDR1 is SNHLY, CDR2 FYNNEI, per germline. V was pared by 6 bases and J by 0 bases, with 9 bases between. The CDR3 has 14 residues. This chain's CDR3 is CASRGRGSGNTIYF. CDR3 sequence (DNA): TGTGCCAGCAGGGGACGGGGCTCTGGAAACACCATATATTTT.

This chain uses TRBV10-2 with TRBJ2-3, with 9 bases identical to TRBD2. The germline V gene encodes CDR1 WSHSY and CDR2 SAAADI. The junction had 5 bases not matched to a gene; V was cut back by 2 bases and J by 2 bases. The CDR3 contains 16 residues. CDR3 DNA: TGCGCCAGCAGTGAGAGTGCGGGAGGGACCACAGATACGCAGTATTTT. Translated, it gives CASSESAGGTTDTQYF.

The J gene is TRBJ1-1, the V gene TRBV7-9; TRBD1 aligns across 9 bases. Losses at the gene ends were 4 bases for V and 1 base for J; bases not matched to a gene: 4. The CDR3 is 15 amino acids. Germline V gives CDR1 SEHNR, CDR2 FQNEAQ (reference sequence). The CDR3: CASSYGDRANTEAFF. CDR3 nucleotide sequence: TGTGCCAGCAGCTACGGGGACAGGGCGAACACTGAAGCTTTCTTT.